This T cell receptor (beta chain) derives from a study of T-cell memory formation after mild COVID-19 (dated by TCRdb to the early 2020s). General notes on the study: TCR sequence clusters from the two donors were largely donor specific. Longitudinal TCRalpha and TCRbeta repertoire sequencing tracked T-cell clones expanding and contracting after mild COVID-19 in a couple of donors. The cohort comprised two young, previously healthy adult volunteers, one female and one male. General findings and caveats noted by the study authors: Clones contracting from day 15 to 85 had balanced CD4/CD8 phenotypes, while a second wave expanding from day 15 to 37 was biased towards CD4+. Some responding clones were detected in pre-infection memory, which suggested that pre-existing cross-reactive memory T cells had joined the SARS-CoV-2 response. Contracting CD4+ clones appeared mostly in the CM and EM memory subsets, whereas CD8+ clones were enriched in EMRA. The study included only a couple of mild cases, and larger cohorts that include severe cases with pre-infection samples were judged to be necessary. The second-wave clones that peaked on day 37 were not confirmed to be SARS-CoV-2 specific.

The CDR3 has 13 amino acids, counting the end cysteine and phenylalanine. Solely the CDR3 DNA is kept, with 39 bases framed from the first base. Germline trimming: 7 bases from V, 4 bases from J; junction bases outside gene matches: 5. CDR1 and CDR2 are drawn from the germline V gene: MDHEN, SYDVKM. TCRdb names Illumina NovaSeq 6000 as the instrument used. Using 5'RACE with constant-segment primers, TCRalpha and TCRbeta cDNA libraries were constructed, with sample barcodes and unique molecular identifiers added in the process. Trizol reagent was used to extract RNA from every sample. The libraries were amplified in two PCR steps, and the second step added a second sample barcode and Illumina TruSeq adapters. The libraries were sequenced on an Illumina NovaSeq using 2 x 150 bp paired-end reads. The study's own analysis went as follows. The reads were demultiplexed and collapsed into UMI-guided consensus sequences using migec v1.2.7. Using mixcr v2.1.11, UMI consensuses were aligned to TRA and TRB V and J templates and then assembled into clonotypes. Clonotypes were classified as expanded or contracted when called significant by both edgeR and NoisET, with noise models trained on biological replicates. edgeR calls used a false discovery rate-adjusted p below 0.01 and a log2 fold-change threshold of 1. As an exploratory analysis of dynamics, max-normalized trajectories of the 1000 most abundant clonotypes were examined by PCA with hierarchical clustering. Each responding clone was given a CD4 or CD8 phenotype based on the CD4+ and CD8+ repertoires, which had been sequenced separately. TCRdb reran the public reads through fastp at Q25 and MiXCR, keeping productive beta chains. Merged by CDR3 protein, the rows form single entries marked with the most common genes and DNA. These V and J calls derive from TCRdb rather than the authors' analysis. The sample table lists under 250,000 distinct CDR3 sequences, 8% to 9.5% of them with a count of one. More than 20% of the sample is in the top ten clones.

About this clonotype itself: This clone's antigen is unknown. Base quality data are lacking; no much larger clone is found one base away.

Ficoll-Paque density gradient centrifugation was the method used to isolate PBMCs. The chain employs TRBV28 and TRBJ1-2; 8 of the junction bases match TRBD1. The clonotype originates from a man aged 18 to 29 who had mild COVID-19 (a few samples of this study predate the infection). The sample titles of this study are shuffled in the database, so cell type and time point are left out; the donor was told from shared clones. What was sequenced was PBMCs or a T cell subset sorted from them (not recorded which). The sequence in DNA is TGTGCCAGCAAACAGGGGGGCGGCTATGGCTACACCTTC. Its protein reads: CASKQGGGYGYTF.